The present TCR beta chain was sequenced within a study of T cells after yellow fever vaccination. As to this clonotype: The antigen is unknown.

Findings of the study overall: Abundant contaminating clonotypes from the bulk population could appear in FACS-sorted repertoires.

MiXCR, run by TCRdb on the 5' RACE reads, gives a single entry per CDR3 protein. The top ten hold 2.5% to 4% of the sample, which has 300,000 to 400,000 distinct CDR3 sequences, 12% seen once. The source was CD4+ T cells sorted from PBMCs, collected 15 days after the yellow fever booster vaccination. This TCR came from a man between 18 and 35 years old who received the YFV17D yellow fever vaccine.

The CDR3 region is CASSISLLSSGANVLTF. CDR3 DNA: TGTGCCAGTAGTATAAGTCTTCTGAGCTCTGGGGCCAACGTCCTGACTTTC. This chain uses TRBV19 with TRBJ2-6, with no clear D. The germline V gene encodes CDR1 LNHDA and CDR2 SQIVND (reference sequence). The CDR3 totals 17 residues. Trimming removed 2 bases at V and 0 bases at J, with 11 bases between.